This TCR beta chain was identified in a study of CD8 T cells in Susac syndrome. RNA in amounts of roughly 0.5 to 1 ug was reverse transcribed with random hexamers. Amplification of TCR beta CDR3 used immunoSEQ multiplex PCR across 54 Vbeta and 13 Jbeta. TCRdb re-analysed the immunoSEQ multiplex PCR reads in MiXCR, keeping a single row per CDR3 protein. The profile covers roughly 180,000 distinct CDR3 sequences, with approximately 94% appearing a single time and under 0.095% taken by the ten largest. The CDR3 has 13 residues. With 6 bases removed from V and 3 bases from J, the gap between germline ends came to 15 bases. Germline CDR1 DFQATT, CDR2 SNEGSKA (reference sequence).

V gene TRBV20-1 combines with J gene TRBJ2-7; perhaps D is TRBD1 or TRBD2 (5 bases each). The sequenced sample consisted of CD4+ T cells from PBMCs. The origin of this receptor is a human donor with multiple sclerosis. CDR3 bases: TGCAGTGCCAGGGACCCCGAGCGCTACGAGCAGTACTTC. This sequence encodes CSARDPERYEQYF.